The clone carrying this T cell receptor (beta chain) has just a few counts. The antigen remains unidentified. This sample was taken from a study of blood T cells in healthy people across ages. The study's findings and limits: As age increased, TCR beta diversity per million T cells fell in a roughly linear fashion.

A second about 6 to 12 cycle PCR used barcoded and J-beta primers. TCRdb re-derived calls from the 5' RACE reads in MiXCR, one entry per CDR3 protein. The table includes under 1,100,000 distinct CDR3 sequences, about 23% detected once. Trimming at V came to 2 bases and at J to 8 bases, leaving 6 bases not matched to a gene. Germline values: CDR1 SGHNT, CDR2 YENEEA. CDR3 length: 15 residues. Investigators took roughly 10 milliliters of peripheral blood from every donor. These same data were also listed under a study on T cells of mothers and their children.

The sequencing sample was made of blood. This TCR derives from a girl aged 2-15 years in good health. The rearrangement uses TRBV11-3 and TRBJ2-2; 9 bases map to TRBD1. The CDR3 sequence: CASSLSTGGLGELFF. CDR3 bases: TGTGCCAGCAGCTTATCGACAGGGGGTCTAGGGGAGCTGTTTTTT.